The clone carrying this T cell receptor (beta chain) was recorded many times. What it recognizes is unknown. The sample originates from a study of T cells after posttransplantation cyclophosphamide. Sequencing used immunoSEQ multiplex PCR; TCRdb keeps in-frame clones, though not all of them. Altogether approximately 35,000 clones were found in the sample, and no singletons occur. Broader study findings: Donor-recipient repertoire similarity was low at 1-2 months, rising over year one. Recipient CMV seropositivity and CMV reactivation strongly tracked TRB clonality. Blood and skin or GI T cell repertoires showed limited TRB overlap.

The V and J ends lost 6 bases and 3 bases, in that order; junction bases with no gene match: 9. Germline CDR1 is MNHEY and CDR2 is SMNVEV (reference sequence). This CDR3 region has 17 residues. Peripheral blood was collected from the related graft donor on the marrow donation day. This sequence originates from a woman aged 30 to 39 in good health and a related stem cell transplant donor. V and J are TRBV27 and TRBJ2-7; 15 bases line up with TRBD2. Material for sequencing was PBMCs. The CDR3 DNA reads as TGTGCCAGCAGCCCGGGACTAGCGGGGGGACCCTACTACGAGCAGTACTTC. This sequence encodes CASSPGLAGGPYYEQYF.